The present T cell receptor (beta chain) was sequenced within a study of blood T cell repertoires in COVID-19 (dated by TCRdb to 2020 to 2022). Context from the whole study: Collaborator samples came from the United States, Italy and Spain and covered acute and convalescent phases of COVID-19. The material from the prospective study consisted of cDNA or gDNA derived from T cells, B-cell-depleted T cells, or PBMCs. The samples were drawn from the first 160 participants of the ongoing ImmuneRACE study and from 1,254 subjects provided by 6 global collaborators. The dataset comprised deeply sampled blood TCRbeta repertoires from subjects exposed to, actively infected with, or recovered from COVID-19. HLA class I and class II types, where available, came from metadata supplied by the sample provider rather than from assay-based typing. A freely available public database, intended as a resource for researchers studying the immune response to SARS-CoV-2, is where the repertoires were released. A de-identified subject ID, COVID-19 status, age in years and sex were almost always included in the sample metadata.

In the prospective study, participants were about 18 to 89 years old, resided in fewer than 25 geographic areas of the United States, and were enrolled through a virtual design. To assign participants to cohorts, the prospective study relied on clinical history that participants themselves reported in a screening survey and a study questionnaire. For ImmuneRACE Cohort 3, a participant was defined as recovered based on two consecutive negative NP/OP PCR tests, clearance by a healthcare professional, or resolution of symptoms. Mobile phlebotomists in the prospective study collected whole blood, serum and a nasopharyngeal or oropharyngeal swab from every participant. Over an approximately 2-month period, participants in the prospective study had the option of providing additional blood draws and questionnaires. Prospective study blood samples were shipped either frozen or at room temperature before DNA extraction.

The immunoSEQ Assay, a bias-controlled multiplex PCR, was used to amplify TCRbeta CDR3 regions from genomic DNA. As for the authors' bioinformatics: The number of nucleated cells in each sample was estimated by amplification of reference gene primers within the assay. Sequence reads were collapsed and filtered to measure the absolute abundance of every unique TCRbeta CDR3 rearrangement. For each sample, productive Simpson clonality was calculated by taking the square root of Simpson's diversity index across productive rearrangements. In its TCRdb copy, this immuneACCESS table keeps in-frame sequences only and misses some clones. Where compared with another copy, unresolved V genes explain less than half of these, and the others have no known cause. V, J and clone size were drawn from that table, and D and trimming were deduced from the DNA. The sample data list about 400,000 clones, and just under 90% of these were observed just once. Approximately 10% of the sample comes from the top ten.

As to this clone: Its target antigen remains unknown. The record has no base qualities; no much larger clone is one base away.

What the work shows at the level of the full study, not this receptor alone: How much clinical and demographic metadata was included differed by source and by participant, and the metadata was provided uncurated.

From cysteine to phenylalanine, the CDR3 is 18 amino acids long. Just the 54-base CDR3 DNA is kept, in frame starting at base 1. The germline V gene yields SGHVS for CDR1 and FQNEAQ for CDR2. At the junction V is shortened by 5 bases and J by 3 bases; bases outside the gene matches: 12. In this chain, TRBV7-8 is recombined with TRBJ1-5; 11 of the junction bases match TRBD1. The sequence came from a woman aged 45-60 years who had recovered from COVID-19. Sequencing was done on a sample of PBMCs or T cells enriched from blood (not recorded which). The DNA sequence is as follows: TGTGCCAGCAGCGAGGGGACAGGGGGGCGTTGGGACAATCAGCCCCAGCATTTT. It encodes CASSEGTGGRWDNQPQHF.